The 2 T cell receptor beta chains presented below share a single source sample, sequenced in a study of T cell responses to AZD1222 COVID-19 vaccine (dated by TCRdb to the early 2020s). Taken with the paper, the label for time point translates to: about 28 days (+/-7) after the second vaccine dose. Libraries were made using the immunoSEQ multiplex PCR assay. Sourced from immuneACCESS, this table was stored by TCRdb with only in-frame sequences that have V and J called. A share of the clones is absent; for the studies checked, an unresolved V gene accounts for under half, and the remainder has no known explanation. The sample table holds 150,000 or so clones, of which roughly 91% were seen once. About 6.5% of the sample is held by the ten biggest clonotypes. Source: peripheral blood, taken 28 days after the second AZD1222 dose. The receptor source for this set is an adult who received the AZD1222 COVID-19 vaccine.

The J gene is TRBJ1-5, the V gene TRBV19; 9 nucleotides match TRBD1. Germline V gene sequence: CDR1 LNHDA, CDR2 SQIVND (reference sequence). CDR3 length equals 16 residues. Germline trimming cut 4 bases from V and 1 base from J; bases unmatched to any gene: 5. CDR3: CASSTLQGASNQPQHF. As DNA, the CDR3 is TGTGCCAGTAGTACACTACAGGGGGCAAGCAATCAGCCCCAGCATTTT.

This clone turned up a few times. The CDR3 loop is CASSEDRNTEAFF. DNA of the CDR3: TGTGCCAGTAGTGAGGACAGGAACACTGAAGCTTTCTTT. The chain couples TRBV19 to TRBJ1-1; TRBD1 is a possible D gene (6 bases). Trimming removed 5 bases at V and 1 base at J, with 8 bases between. Germline V gene sequence: CDR1 LNHDA, CDR2 SQIVND (reference sequence). This CDR3 comprises 13 residues.